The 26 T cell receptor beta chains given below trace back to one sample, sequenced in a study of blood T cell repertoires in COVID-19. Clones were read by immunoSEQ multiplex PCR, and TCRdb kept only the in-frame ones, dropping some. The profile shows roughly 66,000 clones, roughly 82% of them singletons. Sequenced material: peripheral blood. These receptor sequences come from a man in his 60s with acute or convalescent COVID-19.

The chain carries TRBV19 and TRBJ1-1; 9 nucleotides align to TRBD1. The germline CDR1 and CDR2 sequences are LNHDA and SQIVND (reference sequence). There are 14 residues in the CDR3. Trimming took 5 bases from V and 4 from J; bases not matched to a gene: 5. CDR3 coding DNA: TGTGCCAGTAGTTCGGACAGGGGTCCCACTGAAGCTTTCTTT. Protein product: CASSSDRGPTEAFF.

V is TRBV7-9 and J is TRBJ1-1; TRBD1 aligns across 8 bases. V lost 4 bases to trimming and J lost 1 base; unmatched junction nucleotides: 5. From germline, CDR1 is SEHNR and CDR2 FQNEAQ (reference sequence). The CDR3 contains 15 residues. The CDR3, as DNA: TGTGCCAGCAGCTCCAGACAGGGGACGAACACTGAAGCTTTCTTT. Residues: CASSSRQGTNTEAFF.

The CDR3 sequence is CASSDRDSANYGYTF. CDR3 sequence (DNA): TGTGCCAGCAGCGACCGGGACAGCGCTAACTATGGCTACACCTTC. The V gene is TRBV6-6, the J gene TRBJ1-2; TRBD1 matches 7 bases. The CDR3 extends over 15 amino acids. Germline loops: CDR1 MNHNY, CDR2 SVGAGI (reference sequence). Germline trimming cut 6 bases from V and 0 bases from J; bases unmatched to any gene: 7.

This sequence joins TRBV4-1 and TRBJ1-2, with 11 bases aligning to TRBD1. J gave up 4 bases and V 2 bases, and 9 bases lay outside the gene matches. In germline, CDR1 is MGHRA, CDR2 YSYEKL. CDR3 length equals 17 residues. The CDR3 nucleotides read TGCGCCAGCAGCCAACCGGGACAGGGGGTCATCGGCTATGGCTACACCTTC. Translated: CASSQPGQGVIGYGYTF.

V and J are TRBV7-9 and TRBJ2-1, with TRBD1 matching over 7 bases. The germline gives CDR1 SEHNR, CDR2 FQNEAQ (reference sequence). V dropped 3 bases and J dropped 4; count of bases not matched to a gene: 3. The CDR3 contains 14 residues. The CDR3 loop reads CASSLIQGYNEQFF. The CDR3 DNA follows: TGTGCCAGCAGCTTGATACAGGGGTACAATGAGCAGTTCTTC.

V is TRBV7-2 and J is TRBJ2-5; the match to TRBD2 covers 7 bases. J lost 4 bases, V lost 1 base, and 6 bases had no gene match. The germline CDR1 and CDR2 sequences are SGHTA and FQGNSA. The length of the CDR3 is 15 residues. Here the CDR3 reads CASSLVAGVSETQYF. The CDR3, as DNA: TGTGCCAGCAGCTTAGTGGCGGGGGTCTCAGAGACCCAGTACTTC.

The CDR3 region has the DNA TGCGCCAGCAGCTTGGTGCAGGGAGGCACCGGGGAGCTGTTTTTT. It codes for CASSLVQGGTGELFF. The rearrangement joins TRBV5-1 to TRBJ2-2; D is perhaps TRBD2 (6 bases). Trimming pared 0 bases from V and 4 bases from J, leaving 10 bases between. CDR1 and CDR2 from the germline V gene are SGHRS and YFSETQ. The CDR3 runs 15 residues.

The CDR3 DNA is TGTGCCTGGAGTGGGGACAGATACGAGCAGTACTTC. Its translation: CAWSGDRYEQYF. The chain uses TRBV30 and TRBJ2-7; 7 bases fit TRBD1. The germline gives CDR1 GTSNPN, CDR2 SVGIG (reference sequence). The CDR3 totals 12 residues. V lost 1 base and J lost 4; bases outside the gene matches: 1.

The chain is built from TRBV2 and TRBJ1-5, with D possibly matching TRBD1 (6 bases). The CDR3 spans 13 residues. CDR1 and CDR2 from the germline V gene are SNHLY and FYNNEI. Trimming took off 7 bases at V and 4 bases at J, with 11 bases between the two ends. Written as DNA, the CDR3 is TGTGCCAGCACCTCGGACAGAAATCAGCCCCAGCATTTT. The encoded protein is CASTSDRNQPQHF.

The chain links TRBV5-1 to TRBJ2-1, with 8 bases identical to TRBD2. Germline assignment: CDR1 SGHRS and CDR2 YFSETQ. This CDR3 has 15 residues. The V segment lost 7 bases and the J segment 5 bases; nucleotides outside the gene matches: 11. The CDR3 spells CASFPSGGRNNEQFF. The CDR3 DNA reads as TGCGCCAGCTTTCCTTCGGGGGGGCGCAACAATGAGCAGTTCTTC.

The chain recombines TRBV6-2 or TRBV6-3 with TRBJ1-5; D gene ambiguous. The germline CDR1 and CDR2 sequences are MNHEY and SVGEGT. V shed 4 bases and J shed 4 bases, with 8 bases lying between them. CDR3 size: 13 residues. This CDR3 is CASSFNENQPQHF. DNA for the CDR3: TGTGCCAGCAGTTTCAACGAGAATCAGCCCCAGCATTTT.

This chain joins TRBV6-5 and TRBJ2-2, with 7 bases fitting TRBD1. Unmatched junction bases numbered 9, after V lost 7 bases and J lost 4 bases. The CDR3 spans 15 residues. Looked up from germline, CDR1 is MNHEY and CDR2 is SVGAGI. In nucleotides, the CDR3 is TGTGCCAGCACCGACAGGGCTCAAGGCACCGGGGAGCTGTTTTTT. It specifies CASTDRAQGTGELFF.

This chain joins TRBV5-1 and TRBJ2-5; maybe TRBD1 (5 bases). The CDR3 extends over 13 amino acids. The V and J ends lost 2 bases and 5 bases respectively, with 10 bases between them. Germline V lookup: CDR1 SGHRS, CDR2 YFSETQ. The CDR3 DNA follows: TGCGCCAGCAGCTTCGCAGGGATGGAGACCCAGTACTTC. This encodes CASSFAGMETQYF. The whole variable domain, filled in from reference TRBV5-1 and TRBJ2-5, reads KAGVTQTPRYLIKTRGQQVTLSCSPISGHRSVSWYQQTPGQGLQFLFEYFSETQRNKGNFPGRFSGRQFSNSRSEMNVSTLELGDSALYLCASSFAGMETQYFGPGTRLLVL.

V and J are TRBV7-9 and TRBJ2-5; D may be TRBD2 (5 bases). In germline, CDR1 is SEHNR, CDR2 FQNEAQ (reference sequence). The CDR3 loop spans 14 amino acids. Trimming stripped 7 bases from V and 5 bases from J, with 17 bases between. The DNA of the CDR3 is TGTGCCAGCACCCTAGATCGGGGAATGGAGACCCAGTACTTC. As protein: CASTLDRGMETQYF.

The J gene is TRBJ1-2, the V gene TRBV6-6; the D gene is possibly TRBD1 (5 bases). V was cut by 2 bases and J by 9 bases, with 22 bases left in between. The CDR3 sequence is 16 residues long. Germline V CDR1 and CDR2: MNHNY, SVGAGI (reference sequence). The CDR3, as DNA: TGTGCCAGCAGTTACGGGATGGGCAGGGCCGCGTCGCGCTACACCTTC. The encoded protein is CASSYGMGRAASRYTF.

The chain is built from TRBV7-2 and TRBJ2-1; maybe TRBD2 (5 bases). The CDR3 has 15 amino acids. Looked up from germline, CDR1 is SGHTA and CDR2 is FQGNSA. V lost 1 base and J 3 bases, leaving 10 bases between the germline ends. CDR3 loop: CASSLVVAGYNEQFF. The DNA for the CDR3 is TGTGCCAGCAGCTTAGTGGTGGCGGGCTACAATGAGCAGTTCTTC.

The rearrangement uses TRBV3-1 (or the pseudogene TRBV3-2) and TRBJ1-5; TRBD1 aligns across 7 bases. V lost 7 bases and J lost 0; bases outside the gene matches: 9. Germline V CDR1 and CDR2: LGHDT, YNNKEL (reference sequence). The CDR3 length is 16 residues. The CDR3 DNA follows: TGTGCCAGCACCCTACTCAGGGGGGTTAGCAATCAGCCCCAGCATTTT. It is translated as CASTLLRGVSNQPQHF.

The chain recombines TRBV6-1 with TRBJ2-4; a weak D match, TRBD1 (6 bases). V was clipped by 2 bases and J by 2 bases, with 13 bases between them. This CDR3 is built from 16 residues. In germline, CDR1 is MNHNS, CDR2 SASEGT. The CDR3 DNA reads TGTGCCAGCAGTGAACGCAGGGGACGAACCAAAAACATTCAGTACTTC. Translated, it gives CASSERRGRTKNIQYF.

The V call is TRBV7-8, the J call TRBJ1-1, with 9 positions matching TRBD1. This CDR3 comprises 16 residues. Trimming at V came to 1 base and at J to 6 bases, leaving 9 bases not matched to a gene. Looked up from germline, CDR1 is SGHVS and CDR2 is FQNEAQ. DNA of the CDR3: TGTGCCAGCAGCTTAGGAGGGACAGGGAGGAGGGCTGAAGCTTTCTTT. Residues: CASSLGGTGRRAEAFF.

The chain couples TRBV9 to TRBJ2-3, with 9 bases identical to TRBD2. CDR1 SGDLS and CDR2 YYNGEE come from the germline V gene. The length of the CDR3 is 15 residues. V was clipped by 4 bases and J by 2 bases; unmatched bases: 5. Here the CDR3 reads CASSFSGGVTDTQYF. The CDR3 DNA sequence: TGTGCCAGCAGCTTTAGCGGGGGAGTCACAGATACGCAGTATTTT.

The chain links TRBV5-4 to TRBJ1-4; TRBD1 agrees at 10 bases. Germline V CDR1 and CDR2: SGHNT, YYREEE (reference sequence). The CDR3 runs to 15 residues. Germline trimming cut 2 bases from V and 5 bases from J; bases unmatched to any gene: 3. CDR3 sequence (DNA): TGTGCCAGCAGCTTCGACAGGGGGCGCAATGAAAAACTGTTTTTT. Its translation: CASSFDRGRNEKLFF.

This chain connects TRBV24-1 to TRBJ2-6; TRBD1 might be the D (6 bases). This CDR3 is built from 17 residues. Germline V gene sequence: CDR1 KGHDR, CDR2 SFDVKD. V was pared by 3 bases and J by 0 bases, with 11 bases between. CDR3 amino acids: CATSDPSDSSGANVLTF. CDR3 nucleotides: TGTGCCACCAGTGATCCTTCGGACAGCTCTGGGGCCAACGTCCTGACTTTC.

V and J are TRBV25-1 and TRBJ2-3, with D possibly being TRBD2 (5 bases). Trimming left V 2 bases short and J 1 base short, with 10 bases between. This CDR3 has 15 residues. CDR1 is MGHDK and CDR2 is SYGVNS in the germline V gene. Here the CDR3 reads CASSEAGSGTDTQYF. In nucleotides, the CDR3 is TGTGCCAGCAGTGAAGCGGGCAGCGGCACAGATACGCAGTATTTT.

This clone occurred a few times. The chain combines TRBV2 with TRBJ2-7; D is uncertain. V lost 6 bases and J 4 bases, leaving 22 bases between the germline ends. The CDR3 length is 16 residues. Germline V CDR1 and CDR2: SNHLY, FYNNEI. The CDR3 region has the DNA TGTGCCAGCAGGGAGTCTCCCCCAGAGGCATATTACGAGCAGTACGTC. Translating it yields CASRESPPEAYYEQYV.

CDR3 amino acids: CASSFGSSYEQYF. As DNA, the CDR3 is TGCGCCAGCAGCTTTGGCAGCTCCTACGAGCAGTACTTC. The rearrangement links TRBV5-1 to TRBJ2-7; D is unclear. The CDR3 has 13 amino acids. The germline V and J ends were trimmed by 2 bases and 0 bases, with 6 bases remaining between them. Germline CDR1 and CDR2: SGHRS and YFSETQ.

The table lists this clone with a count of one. CDR3 sequence (DNA): TGTGCCACCAGCATAGGGGGACGGAACTACAATGAGCAGTTCTTC. The encoded protein is CATSIGGRNYNEQFF. The chain recombines TRBV15 with TRBJ2-1; D is possibly TRBD1 (6 bases). The V end was cut by 4 bases, the J end by 3 bases, with 13 bases between. Germline V lookup: CDR1 LNHNV, CDR2 YYDKDF (reference sequence). This CDR3 comprises 15 residues. The complete variable domain, with remaining parts taken from reference TRBV15 and TRBJ2-1, reads DAMVIQNPRYQVTQFGKPVTLSCSQTLNHNVMYWYQQKSSQAPKLLFHYYDKDFNNEADTPDNFQSRRPNTSFCFLDIRSPGLGDTAMYLCATSIGGRNYNEQFFGPGTRLTVL.